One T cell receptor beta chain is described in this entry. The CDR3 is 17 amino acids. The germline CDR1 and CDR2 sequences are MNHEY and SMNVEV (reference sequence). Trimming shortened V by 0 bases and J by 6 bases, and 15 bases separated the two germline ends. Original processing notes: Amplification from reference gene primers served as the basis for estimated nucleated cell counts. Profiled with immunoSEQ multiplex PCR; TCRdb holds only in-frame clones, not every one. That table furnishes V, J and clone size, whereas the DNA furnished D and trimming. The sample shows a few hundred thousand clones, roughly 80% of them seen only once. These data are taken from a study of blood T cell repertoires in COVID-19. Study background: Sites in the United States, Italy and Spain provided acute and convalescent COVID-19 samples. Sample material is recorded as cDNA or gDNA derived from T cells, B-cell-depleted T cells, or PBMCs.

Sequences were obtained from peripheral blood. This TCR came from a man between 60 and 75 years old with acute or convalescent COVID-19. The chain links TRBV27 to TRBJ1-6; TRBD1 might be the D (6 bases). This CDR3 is CASSLSSQGRINSPLHF. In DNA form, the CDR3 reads TGTGCCAGCAGTTTATCGAGCCAGGGGCGCATTAATTCACCCCTCCACTTT.